Included here is one TCR beta chain sequence, with context. These data belong to a study of cytomegalovirus exposure and HLA in healthy donors. The PCR ran on 60 Vbeta and 13 Jbeta primers. The table came from immunoSEQ multiplex PCR; TCRdb's copy has only in-frame clones and leaves some out. The sample holds about 99,000 clones, approximately 79% seen once. Losses at the gene ends were 3 bases for V and 0 bases for J; bases not matched to a gene: 7. CDR3 length: 15 amino acids. The germline V gene encodes CDR1 GTSNPN and CDR2 SVGIG (reference sequence). The chain is built from TRBV30 and TRBJ1-2; 7 bases align to TRBD1. Sequenced sample: PBMCs. The clonotype originates from a man in his forties or fifties in good health and CMV-seropositive. CDR3 coding DNA: TGTGCCTGGAGCCGAGGACAGGCCTCTAACTATGGCTACACCTTC. It yields the protein CAWSRGQASNYGYTF.